The T cell receptor (delta chain) described here comes from a study of gamma-delta chains in newborns, infants, children. Study details: Microbial exposure reportedly drives polyclonal innate γδ T cell expansion after birth.

This clone showed up many times. TCRdb used CATT to re-call clones from the reads. The sample carries about 16,000 delta-chain clones, around 7% recorded once. The V gene's germline CDR1 is GEAIGNYY and CDR2 EKD. V shed 3 bases and J 0 bases; nucleotides not matched to a gene: 4. CDR3 length: 17 amino acids. The rearrangement joins TRDV2 to TRDJ3; 7 nucleotides align to TRDD3. The clonotype originates from a child who was a newborn, infant or young child, either healthy, febrile or measles-vaccinated (not recorded which). Sequencing was done on a sample of blood. The CDR3 DNA sequence: TGTGCCTGTGACTTTTGGGGGAGCTCCTGGGACACCCGACAGATGTTTTTC. It codes for CACDFWGSSWDTRQMFF.